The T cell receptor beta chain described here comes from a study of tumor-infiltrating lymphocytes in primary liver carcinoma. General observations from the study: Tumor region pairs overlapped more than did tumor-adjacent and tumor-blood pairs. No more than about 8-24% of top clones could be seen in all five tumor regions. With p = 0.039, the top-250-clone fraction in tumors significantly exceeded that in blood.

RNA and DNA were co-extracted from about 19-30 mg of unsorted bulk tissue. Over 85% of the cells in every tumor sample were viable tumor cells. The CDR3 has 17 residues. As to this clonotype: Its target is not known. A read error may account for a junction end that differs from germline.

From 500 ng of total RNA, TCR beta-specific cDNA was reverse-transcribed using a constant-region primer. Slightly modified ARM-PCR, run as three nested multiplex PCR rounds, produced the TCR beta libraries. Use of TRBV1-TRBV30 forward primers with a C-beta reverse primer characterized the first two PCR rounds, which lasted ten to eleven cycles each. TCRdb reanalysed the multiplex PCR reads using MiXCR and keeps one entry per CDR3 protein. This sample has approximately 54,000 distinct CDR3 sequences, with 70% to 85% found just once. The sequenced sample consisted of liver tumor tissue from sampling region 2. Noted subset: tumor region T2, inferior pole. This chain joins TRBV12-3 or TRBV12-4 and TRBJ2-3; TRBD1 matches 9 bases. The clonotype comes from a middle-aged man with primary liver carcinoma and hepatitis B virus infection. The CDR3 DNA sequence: TGCGCCAGCACTTTGGGACAGGGACCTTCTAGCACAGATACGCAGTATTTT. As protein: CASTLGQGPSSTDTQYF.